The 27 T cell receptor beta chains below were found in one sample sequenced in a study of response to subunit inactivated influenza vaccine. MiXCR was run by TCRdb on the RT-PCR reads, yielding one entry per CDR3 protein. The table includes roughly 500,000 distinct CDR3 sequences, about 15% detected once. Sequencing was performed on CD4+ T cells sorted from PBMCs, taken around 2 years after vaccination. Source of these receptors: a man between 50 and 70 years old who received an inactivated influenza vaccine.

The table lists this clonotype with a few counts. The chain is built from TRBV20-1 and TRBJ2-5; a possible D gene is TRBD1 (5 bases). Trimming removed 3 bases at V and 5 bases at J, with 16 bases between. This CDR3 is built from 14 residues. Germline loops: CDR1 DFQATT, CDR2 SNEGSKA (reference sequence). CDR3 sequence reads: CSASPRARVETQYF. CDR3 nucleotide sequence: TGCAGTGCTAGTCCCAGGGCCCGAGTCGAGACCCAGTACTTC.

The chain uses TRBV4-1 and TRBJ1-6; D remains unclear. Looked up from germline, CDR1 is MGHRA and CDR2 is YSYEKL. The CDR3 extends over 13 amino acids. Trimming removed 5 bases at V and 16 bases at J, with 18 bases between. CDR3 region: CASSGEVQQTLHF. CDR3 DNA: TGCGCCAGCAGCGGGGAGGTTCAACAAACTCTCCACTTT.

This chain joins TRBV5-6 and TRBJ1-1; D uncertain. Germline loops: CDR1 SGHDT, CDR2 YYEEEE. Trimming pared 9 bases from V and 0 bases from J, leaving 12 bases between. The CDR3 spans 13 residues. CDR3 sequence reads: CATMGSMNTEAFF. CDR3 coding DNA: TGTGCCACCATGGGGAGCATGAACACTGAAGCTTTCTTT.

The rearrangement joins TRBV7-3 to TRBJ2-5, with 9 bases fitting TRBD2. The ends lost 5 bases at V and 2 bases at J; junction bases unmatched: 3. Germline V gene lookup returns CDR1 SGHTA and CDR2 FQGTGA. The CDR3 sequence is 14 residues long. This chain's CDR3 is CASSPSGTQETQYF. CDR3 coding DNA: TGTGCCAGCAGCCCTAGCGGGACTCAAGAGACCCAGTACTTC.

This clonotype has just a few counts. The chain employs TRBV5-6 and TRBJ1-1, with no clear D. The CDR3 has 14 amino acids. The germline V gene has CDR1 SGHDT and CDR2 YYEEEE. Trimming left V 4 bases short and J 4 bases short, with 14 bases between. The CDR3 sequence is CASSPGLWGTEAFF. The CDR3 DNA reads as TGTGCCAGCAGCCCGGGCCTTTGGGGCACTGAAGCTTTCTTT.

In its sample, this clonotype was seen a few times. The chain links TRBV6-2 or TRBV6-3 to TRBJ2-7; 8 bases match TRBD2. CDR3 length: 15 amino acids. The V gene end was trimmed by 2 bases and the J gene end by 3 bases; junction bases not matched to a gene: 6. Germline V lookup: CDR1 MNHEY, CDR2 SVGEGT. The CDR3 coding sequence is TGTGCCAGCAGTTACACCAGCGGGGGCTTCTACGAGCAGTACTTC. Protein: CASSYTSGGFYEQYF.

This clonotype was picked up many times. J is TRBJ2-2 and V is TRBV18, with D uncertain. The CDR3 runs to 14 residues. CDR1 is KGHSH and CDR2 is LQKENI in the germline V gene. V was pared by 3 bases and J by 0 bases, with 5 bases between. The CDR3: CASSPATNTGELFF. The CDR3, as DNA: TGTGCCAGCTCACCGGCCACGAACACCGGGGAGCTGTTTTTT.

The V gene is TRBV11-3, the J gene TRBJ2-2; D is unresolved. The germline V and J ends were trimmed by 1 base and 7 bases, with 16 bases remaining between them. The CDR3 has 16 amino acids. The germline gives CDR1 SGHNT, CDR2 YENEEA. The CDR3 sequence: CASSLGLSSSDGELFF. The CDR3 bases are TGTGCCAGCAGCTTAGGTTTGTCCAGCAGCGACGGGGAGCTGTTTTTT.

CDR3 loop: CASSLQNNQPQHF. CDR3 in DNA: TGTGCCAGCAGTTTGCAGAACAATCAGCCCCAGCATTTT. The V call is TRBV28, the J call TRBJ1-5; D not resolved. V lost 3 bases and J lost 3, with 6 bases in between. The CDR3 runs to 13 residues. The germline V gene encodes CDR1 MDHEN and CDR2 SYDVKM.

The CDR3 here is CASSPEGSTDTQYF. The CDR3 coding sequence is TGCGCCAGCAGCCCGGAGGGCAGCACAGATACGCAGTATTTT. The V gene is TRBV5-1, the J gene TRBJ2-3; possibly TRBD2 for D (6 bases). Germline CDR1 SGHRS, CDR2 YFSETQ. V shed 4 bases and J shed 0 bases, with 9 bases lying between them. This CDR3 is 14 amino acids long.

As DNA, the CDR3 is TGTGCCAGCAGTCCACAGGGGGCGTGGAACACCATATATTTT. This encodes CASSPQGAWNTIYF. The chain has TRBV7-2 and TRBJ1-3; TRBD1 matches 9 bases. Germline CDR1 is SGHTA and CDR2 is FQGNSA. Trimming took 6 bases from V and 7 from J; bases not matched to a gene: 7. This CDR3 is built from 14 residues. The entire variable domain, with the rest obtained from reference TRBV7-2 and TRBJ1-3, is as follows: GAGVSQSPSNKVTEKGKDVELRCDPISGHTALYWYRQSLGQGLEFLIYFQGNSAPDKSGLPSDRFSAERTGGSVSTLTIQRTQQEDSAVYLCASSPQGAWNTIYFGEGSWLTVV.

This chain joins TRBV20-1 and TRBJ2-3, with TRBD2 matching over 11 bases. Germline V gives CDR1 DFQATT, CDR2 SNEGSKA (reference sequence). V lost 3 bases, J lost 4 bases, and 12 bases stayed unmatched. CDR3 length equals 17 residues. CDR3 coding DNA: TGCAGTGCTAGGCCCCCTCCCCTAGCGGGGGGTTCAGATACGCAGTATTTT. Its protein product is CSARPPPLAGGSDTQYF.

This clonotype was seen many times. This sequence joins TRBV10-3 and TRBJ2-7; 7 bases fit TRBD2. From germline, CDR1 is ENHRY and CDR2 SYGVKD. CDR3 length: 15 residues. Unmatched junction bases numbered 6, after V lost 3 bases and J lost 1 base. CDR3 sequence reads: CAISEVASGSYEQYF. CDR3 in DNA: TGTGCCATCAGTGAAGTGGCTAGCGGTTCCTACGAGCAGTACTTC.

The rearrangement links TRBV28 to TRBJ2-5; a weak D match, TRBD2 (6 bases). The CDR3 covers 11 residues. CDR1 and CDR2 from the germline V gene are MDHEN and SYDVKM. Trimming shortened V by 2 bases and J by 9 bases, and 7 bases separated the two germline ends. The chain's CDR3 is CASSLAGPQYF. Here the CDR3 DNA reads TGTGCCAGCAGTTTAGCGGGGCCCCAGTACTTC.

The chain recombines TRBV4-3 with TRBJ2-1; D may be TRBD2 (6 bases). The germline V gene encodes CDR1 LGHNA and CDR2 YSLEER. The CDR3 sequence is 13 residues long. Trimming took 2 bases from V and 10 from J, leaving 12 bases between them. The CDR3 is CASSQYLAREQFF. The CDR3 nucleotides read TGCGCCAGCAGCCAATATCTAGCGAGAGAGCAGTTCTTC.

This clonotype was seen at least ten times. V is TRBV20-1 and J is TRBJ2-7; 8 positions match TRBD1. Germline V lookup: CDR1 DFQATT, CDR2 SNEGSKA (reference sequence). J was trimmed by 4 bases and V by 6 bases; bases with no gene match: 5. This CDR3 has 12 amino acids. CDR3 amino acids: CSARTGNYEQYF. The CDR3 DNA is TGCAGTGCGCGGACAGGGAATTACGAGCAGTACTTC.

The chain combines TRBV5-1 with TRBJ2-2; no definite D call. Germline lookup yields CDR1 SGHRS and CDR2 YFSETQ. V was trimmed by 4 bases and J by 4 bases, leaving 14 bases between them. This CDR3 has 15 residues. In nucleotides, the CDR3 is TGCGCCAGCAGCCGGGTTACAGATTTCACCGGGGAGCTGTTTTTT. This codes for CASSRVTDFTGELFF.

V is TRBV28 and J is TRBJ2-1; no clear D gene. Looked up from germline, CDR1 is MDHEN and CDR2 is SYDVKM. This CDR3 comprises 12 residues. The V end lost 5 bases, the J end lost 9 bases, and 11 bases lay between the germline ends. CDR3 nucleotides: TGTGCCAGCAGTCGTATAAGCGCTGAGCAGTTCTTC. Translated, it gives CASSRISAEQFF.

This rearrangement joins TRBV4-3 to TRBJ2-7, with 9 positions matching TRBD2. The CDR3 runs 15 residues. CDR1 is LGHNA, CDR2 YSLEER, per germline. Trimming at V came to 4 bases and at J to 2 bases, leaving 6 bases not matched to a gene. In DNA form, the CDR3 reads TGCGCCAGCAGCCGCCTAGCGGGGCTTACCTACGAGCAGTACTTC. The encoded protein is CASSRLAGLTYEQYF.

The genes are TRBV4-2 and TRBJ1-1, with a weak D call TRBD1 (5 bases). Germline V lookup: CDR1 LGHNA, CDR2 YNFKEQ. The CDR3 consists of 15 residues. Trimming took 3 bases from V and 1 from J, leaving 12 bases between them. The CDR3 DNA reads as TGTGCCAGCAGCCAGGGACGGGTTGAGAACACTGAAGCTTTCTTT. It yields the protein CASSQGRVENTEAFF.

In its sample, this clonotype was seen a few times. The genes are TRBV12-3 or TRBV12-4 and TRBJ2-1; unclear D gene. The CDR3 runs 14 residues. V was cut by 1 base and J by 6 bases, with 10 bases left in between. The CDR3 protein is CASSLGVPPNEQFF. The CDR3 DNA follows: TGTGCCAGCAGTTTAGGGGTGCCTCCCAATGAGCAGTTCTTC.

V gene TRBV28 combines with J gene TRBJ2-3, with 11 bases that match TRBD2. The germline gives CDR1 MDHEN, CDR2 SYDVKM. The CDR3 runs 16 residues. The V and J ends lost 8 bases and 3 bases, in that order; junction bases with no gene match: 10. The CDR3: CASPPSSGRETDTQYF. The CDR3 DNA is TGTGCCAGCCCCCCCAGTAGCGGGAGGGAAACAGATACGCAGTATTTT. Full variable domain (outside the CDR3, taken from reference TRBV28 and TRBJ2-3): DVKVTQSSRYLVKRTGEKVFLECVQDMDHENMFWYRQDPGLGLRLIYFSYDVKMKEKGDIPEGYSVSREKKERFSLILESASTNQTSMYLCASPPSSGRETDTQYFGPGTRLTVL.

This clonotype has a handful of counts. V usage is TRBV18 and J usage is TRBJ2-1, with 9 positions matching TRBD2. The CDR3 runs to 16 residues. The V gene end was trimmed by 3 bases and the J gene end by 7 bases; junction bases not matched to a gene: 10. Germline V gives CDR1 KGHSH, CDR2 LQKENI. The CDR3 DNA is TGTGCCAGCTCACCTGCGGGACTAGCTATCGTGAATGAGCAGTTCTTC. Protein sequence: CASSPAGLAIVNEQFF.

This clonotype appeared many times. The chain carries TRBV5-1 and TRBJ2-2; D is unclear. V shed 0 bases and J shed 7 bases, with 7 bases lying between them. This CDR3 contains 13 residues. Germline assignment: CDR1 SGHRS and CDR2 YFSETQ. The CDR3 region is CASSLAVGGELFF. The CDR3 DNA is TGCGCCAGCAGCTTGGCCGTCGGCGGGGAGCTGTTTTTT. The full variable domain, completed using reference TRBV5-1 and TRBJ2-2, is KAGVTQTPRYLIKTRGQQVTLSCSPISGHRSVSWYQQTPGQGLQFLFEYFSETQRNKGNFPGRFSGRQFSNSRSEMNVSTLELGDSALYLCASSLAVGGELFFGEGSRLTVL.

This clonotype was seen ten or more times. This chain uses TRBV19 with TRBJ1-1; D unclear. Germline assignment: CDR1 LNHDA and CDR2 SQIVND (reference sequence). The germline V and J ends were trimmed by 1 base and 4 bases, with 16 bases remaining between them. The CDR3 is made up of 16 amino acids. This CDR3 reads CASSIAPRRLATEAFF. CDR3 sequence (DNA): TGTGCCAGTAGTATAGCACCCCGGAGACTTGCCACTGAAGCTTTCTTT.

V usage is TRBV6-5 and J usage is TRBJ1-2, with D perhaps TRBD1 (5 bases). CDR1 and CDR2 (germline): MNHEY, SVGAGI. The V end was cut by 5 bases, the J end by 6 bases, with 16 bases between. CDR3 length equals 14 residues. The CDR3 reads CASSTRQLHHGYTF. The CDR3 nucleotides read TGTGCCAGCAGTACTCGACAGCTCCATCATGGCTACACCTTC.

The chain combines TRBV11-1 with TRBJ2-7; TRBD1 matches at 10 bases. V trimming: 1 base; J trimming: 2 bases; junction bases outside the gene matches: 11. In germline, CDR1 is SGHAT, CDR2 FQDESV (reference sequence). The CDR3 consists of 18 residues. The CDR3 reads CASSLGRRRTGGTYEQYF. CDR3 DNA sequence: TGTGCCAGCAGCTTAGGGCGTAGGCGGACAGGGGGTACCTACGAGCAGTACTTC.